The clone carrying this T cell receptor (beta chain) was picked up many times. CDR1 and CDR2 from the germline V gene are SNHLY and FYNNEI. Germline trimming cut 5 bases from V and 0 bases from J; bases unmatched to any gene: 12. The CDR3 covers 18 residues. The data belong to a study of T cells in Graves' hyperthyroidism and ophthalmopathy. Whole-study context: At the time of initial diagnosis and before any treatment, peripheral blood was collected.

The study left out patients who had uncontrolled infection, other autoimmune disease, pregnancy or lactation. Amplification of TCR beta CDR3 regions used RNA as the template. First-round RT-PCR with HTBI primers amplified the TCR CDR3 region. TCRdb reanalysed the multiplex PCR reads using MiXCR and keeps one entry per CDR3 protein. This table holds about 290,000 distinct CDR3 sequences, 15% found once. Sequencing was done on a sample of blood. The chain carries TRBV2 and TRBJ1-3, with 8 bases that match TRBD1. The clonotype comes from a woman aged 45-59 years with Graves' hyperthyroidism that later progressed to Graves' ophthalmopathy. The CDR3 DNA reads TGTGCCAGCAGTCCGGACAGGGCCGATAATCCCTCTGGAAACACCATATATTTT. It specifies CASSPDRADNPSGNTIYF.